These 28 T cell receptor beta chains were all obtained from the same sample, sequenced in a study of shared clonotypes between healthy human individuals (dated by TCRdb to about 2020). The receptor library was made with the immunoSEQ multiplex PCR assay. Not all clones reach the TCRdb copy of this immuneACCESS table, which keeps in-frame sequences only. Checked studies attribute under half of the gap to unresolved V genes and leave the rest unexplained. The sample has some 2,000,000 clones on record, less than 95% of them singletons. Around 1.1% of the sample is in the top ten clones. CD8 naive samples were CD45RO-negative cells positively selected for CCR7, giving a CD45RA+CCR7+ population that excluded TemRA cells. The sequenced sample was naive CD8+ T cells sorted from blood. This specimen's cell subset or site label, interpreted: CD45RA+CCR7+. The receptors come from a man aged 18 to 29 in good health.

A word on this clone: Other DNA sequences within the sample encode an identical CDR3. The genes are TRBV9 and TRBJ2-2; 7 bases agree with TRBD1. V gave up 2 bases and J gave up 6 bases; unmatched junction bases: 1. Germline V gives CDR1 SGDLS, CDR2 YYNGEE. The CDR3 contains 13 residues. Here the CDR3 DNA reads TGTGCCAGCAGCGTGGGGACAGCCGGGGAGCTGTTTTTT. Protein product: CASSVGTAGELFF. Based on the CDR3 plus reference TRBV9 and TRBJ2-2, the full variable domain is DSGVTQTPKHLITATGQRVTLRCSPRSGDLSVYWYQQSLDQGLQFLIQYYNGEERAKGNILERFSAQQFPDLHSELNLSSLELGDSALYFCASSVGTAGELFFGEGSRLTVL.

V usage is TRBV19 and J usage is TRBJ1-5, with D hard to call. The germline CDR1 and CDR2 sequences are LNHDA and SQIVND (reference sequence). This CDR3 is built from 13 residues. Trimming stripped 7 bases from V and 3 bases from J, with 10 bases between. The CDR3 loop reads CASKFRSNQPQHF. In nucleotides, the CDR3 is TGTGCCAGTAAATTCCGGTCCAATCAGCCCCAGCATTTT.

This chain uses TRBV2 with TRBJ2-7; D gene uncertain. Trimming removed 3 bases at V and 3 bases at J, with 12 bases between. The CDR3 sequence is 14 residues long. Germline V gene sequence: CDR1 SNHLY, CDR2 FYNNEI. CDR3 in DNA: TGTGCCAGCAGTGACCCCGACGGTGTCTACGAGCAGTACTTC. It translates to CASSDPDGVYEQYF.

The chain has TRBV5-8 and TRBJ1-5; tentatively, D is TRBD1 (5 bases). The germline V gene has CDR1 SGHTS and CDR2 YDEGEE. This CDR3 is 14 amino acids long. The ends were cut back, 0 bases at V and 6 bases at J, with 10 bases in the middle. For the CDR3, the DNA is TGTGCCAGCAGCTTGGTTCAGGGCACTCAGCCCCAGCATTTT. It codes for CASSLVQGTQPQHF.

This chain uses TRBV2 with TRBJ1-6, with unresolved D. The CDR3 extends over 20 amino acids. CDR1 and CDR2 from the germline V gene are SNHLY and FYNNEI. Deletions cut 3 bases from V and 1 base from J, with 22 bases between. The CDR3 coding sequence is TGTGCCAGCAGTGATCCCTTGGAGAAGCTGGCTCAATCCTATAATTCACCCCTCCACTTT. Translating it yields CASSDPLEKLAQSYNSPLHF.

CDR3 amino acids: CASSPSLAGGTNDNEQFF. The CDR3 nucleotides are TGTGCCAGCAGCCCCTCTCTAGCGGGAGGAACCAACGACAATGAGCAGTTCTTC. The rearrangement joins TRBV7-8 to TRBJ2-1; TRBD2 matches at 11 bases. The CDR3 contains 18 residues. V gave up 5 bases and J gave up 5 bases; unmatched junction bases: 14. From germline, CDR1 is SGHVS and CDR2 FQNEAQ. Variable domain in full (rest from reference TRBV7-8 and TRBJ2-1): GAGVSQSPRYKVAKRGQDVALRCDPISGHVSLFWYQQALGQGPEFLTYFQNEAQLDKSGLPSDRFFAERPEGSVSTLKIQRTQQEDSAVYLCASSPSLAGGTNDNEQFFGPGTRLTVL.

The chain carries TRBV28 and TRBJ1-1, with D possibly matching TRBD1 (5 bases). Looked up from germline, CDR1 is MDHEN and CDR2 is SYDVKM. Trimming stripped 2 bases from V and 3 bases from J, with 13 bases between. The CDR3 runs 15 residues. Here the CDR3 reads CASSLERQLYTEAFF. The DNA of the CDR3 is TGTGCCAGCAGTTTAGAAAGACAGTTGTACACTGAAGCTTTCTTT.

V gene TRBV30 combines with J gene TRBJ2-7; D gene unclear. Germline-derived CDR1 and CDR2 are GTSNPN and SVGIG (reference sequence). CDR3 length equals 13 residues. V dropped 0 bases and J dropped 1 base, with 7 bases sitting between them. The CDR3 DNA sequence: TGTGCCTGGAGTGTACATGTTTCCTACGAGCAGTACTTC. Encoded protein: CAWSVHVSYEQYF.

About this clone itself: Other DNA sequences in this sample translate to the same CDR3. This chain connects TRBV12-5 to TRBJ2-2; D remains ambiguous. Per the germline V gene, CDR1 is LGHNT and CDR2 is FRNRAP. V lost 1 base and J lost 6, with 6 bases in between. The CDR3 is 13 amino acids. The CDR3 is CASGLAASGELFF. The CDR3 region has the DNA TGTGCTAGTGGTTTGGCCGCTTCCGGGGAGCTGTTTTTT.

The sample holds one count of this clone. V is TRBV25-1 and J is TRBJ2-5, with 11 bases lining up with TRBD1. Germline V CDR1 and CDR2: MGHDK, SYGVNS. Losses at the gene ends were 6 bases for V and 5 bases for J; bases not matched to a gene: 8. The CDR3 contains 15 residues. Written as DNA, the CDR3 is TGTGCCAGCAGCTATGGACAGGGGGCGATCGAGACCCAGTACTTC. Translating it yields CASSYGQGAIETQYF.

The V and J genes are TRBV7-9 and TRBJ1-1; no firm D call. V was cut by 4 bases and J by 6 bases, with 9 bases left in between. This CDR3 has 12 residues. Germline CDR1 and CDR2: SEHNR and FQNEAQ (reference sequence). The chain's CDR3 is CASSYQGAEAFF. CDR3 nucleotide sequence: TGTGCCAGCAGCTATCAAGGCGCTGAAGCTTTCTTT.

The genes are TRBV30 and TRBJ2-7; 9 nucleotides align to TRBD1. V was pared by 5 bases and J by 3 bases, with 8 bases of the junction left unmatched. CDR1 and CDR2 (germline): GTSNPN, SVGIG (reference sequence). The CDR3 has 14 residues. CDR3: CAWWDGTGYYEQYF. In DNA, the CDR3 is TGTGCCTGGTGGGACGGGACAGGGTACTACGAGCAGTACTTC.

The rearrangement uses TRBV14 and TRBJ1-2, with no clear D. Between the trimmed V and J ends, which lost 1 base and 5 bases, there was a span of 8 bases. The CDR3 covers 13 residues. In germline, CDR1 is SGHDN, CDR2 FVKESK. CDR3 sequence reads: CASSQGVQYGYTF. Written as DNA, the CDR3 is TGTGCCAGCAGCCAAGGGGTTCAGTATGGCTACACCTTC.

The CDR3 region is CASSLDPSINEKLFF. The CDR3 bases are TGTGCCAGCAGCTTAGACCCCTCAATTAATGAAAAACTGTTTTTT. The J gene is TRBJ1-4, the V gene TRBV7-9, with unresolved D. This CDR3 has 15 residues. Per the germline V gene, CDR1 is SEHNR and CDR2 is FQNEAQ (reference sequence). Trimming stripped 1 base from V and 4 bases from J, with 10 bases between.

The V call is TRBV6-6, the J call TRBJ1-5, with 7 bases lining up with TRBD1. From germline, CDR1 is MNHNY and CDR2 SVGAGI (reference sequence). After removal of 2 bases from V and 5 bases from J, the junction contained 6 bases not matched to a gene. The CDR3 extends over 15 amino acids. CDR3 in amino acids: CASSYPTGVDQPQHF. The CDR3, as DNA: TGTGCCAGCAGTTACCCTACAGGGGTAGATCAGCCCCAGCATTTT.

The chain has TRBV5-6 and TRBJ2-2, with D tentatively TRBD1 or TRBD2 (5 bases each). CDR3 size: 16 residues. Trimming shortened V by 4 bases and J by 1 base, and 14 bases separated the two germline ends. In germline, CDR1 is SGHDT, CDR2 YYEEEE. The CDR3 protein is CASSIGTIKNTGELFF. The CDR3 DNA follows: TGTGCCAGCAGCATAGGGACGATCAAGAACACCGGGGAGCTGTTTTTT.

The rearrangement uses TRBV11-2 and TRBJ2-7, with 8 bases fitting TRBD1. The CDR3 loop spans 13 amino acids. Germline CDR1 and CDR2: SGHAT and FQNNGV. The trim removed 5 bases at V and 5 bases at J, leaving 5 bases unmatched. This CDR3 reads CASSMGQVNEQYF. Written as DNA, the CDR3 is TGTGCCAGCAGCATGGGACAGGTGAACGAGCAGTACTTC.

The genes are TRBV4-3 and TRBJ2-7, with a weak D call TRBD1 (6 bases). Germline assignment: CDR1 LGHNA and CDR2 YSLEER. This CDR3 spans 15 amino acids. V was pared by 1 base and J by 7 bases, with 17 bases between. As DNA, the CDR3 is TGCGCCAGCAGCCAAGGGTGGACAGCCCCTTGGGAGCAGTACTTC. Translation gives CASSQGWTAPWEQYF.

With respect to this clone: This specimen includes other DNA sequences encoding the same CDR3. The chain recombines TRBV9 with TRBJ2-7; 7 bases align to TRBD2. Germline assignment: CDR1 SGDLS and CDR2 YYNGEE. The CDR3 contains 14 residues. Unmatched junction bases numbered 4, after V lost 1 base and J lost 3 bases. In DNA, the CDR3 is TGTGCCAGCAGCGTAACGGGGGAGGGCTACGAGCAGTACTTC. This translates into CASSVTGEGYEQYF.

The chain couples TRBV7-9 to TRBJ1-1; no firm D call. The CDR3 extends over 11 amino acids. Germline loops: CDR1 SEHNR, CDR2 FQNEAQ (reference sequence). V lost 10 bases, J lost 3 bases, and 9 bases lay in between. This CDR3 is CATSQDTEAFF. CDR3 nucleotides: TGTGCCACCTCCCAGGACACTGAAGCTTTCTTT.

The chain joins TRBV28 to TRBJ2-3; TRBD2 aligns across 11 bases. The germline gives CDR1 MDHEN, CDR2 SYDVKM. The V and J ends lost 2 bases and 5 bases, in that order; junction bases with no gene match: 6. This CDR3 is built from 16 residues. The DNA for the CDR3 is TGTGCCAGCAGTTTACCTACTAGCGGGAGTGTAGATACGCAGTATTTT. It codes for CASSLPTSGSVDTQYF. The full variable domain, completed using reference TRBV28 and TRBJ2-3, is DVKVTQSSRYLVKRTGEKVFLECVQDMDHENMFWYRQDPGLGLRLIYFSYDVKMKEKGDIPEGYSVSREKKERFSLILESASTNQTSMYLCASSLPTSGSVDTQYFGPGTRLTVL.

Details on this clone: Other DNA sequences from this sample encode an identical CDR3 as well. This chain links TRBV25-1 with TRBJ1-5; D ambiguous. Germline V gene sequence: CDR1 MGHDK, CDR2 SYGVNS. There are 14 residues in the CDR3. The ends were cut back, 1 base at V and 1 base at J, with 5 bases in the middle. This CDR3 is CASSEWGSNQPQHF. The CDR3 DNA reads as TGTGCCAGCAGTGAATGGGGAAGCAATCAGCCCCAGCATTTT.

This clone turned up a few times. V gene TRBV6-5 combines with J gene TRBJ2-7, with unresolved D. The germline CDR1 and CDR2 sequences are MNHEY and SVGAGI. The CDR3 is made up of 11 amino acids. The V gene lost 2 bases and the J gene lost 6 bases, with 5 bases spanning the gap. For the CDR3, the DNA is TGTGCCAGCAGTTACGGGGTCGAGCAGTACTTC. Protein sequence: CASSYGVEQYF.

V and J are TRBV11-2 and TRBJ2-7; 9 bases line up with TRBD1. CDR1 is SGHAT, CDR2 FQNNGV, per germline. With V trimmed by 1 base and J by 0 bases, 4 bases remained unmatched. The CDR3 runs 16 residues. CDR3 in DNA: TGTGCCAGCAGCTTAGCGGGGACAGGGTCCTCCTACGAGCAGTACTTC. Amino acids: CASSLAGTGSSYEQYF.

This clone was recorded once. V and J are TRBV7-9 and TRBJ1-1; 7 bases fit TRBD1. With 4 bases clipped from V and 8 bases from J, the junction kept 7 bases outside the gene matches. This CDR3 spans 13 amino acids. The germline V gene encodes CDR1 SEHNR and CDR2 FQNEAQ (reference sequence). The CDR3 nucleotides read TGTGCCAGCAGCTCCAGGGGGGCGACCGAAGCTTTCTTT. This encodes CASSSRGATEAFF.

This sequence joins TRBV6-5 and TRBJ2-7; 8 bases are shared with TRBD1. The trim removed 5 bases at V and 5 bases at J, leaving 8 bases unmatched. The CDR3 loop spans 14 amino acids. CDR1 and CDR2 from the germline V gene are MNHEY and SVGAGI. The CDR3 nucleotides read TGTGCCAGCAGTGTACAGGGGGGTGGCCACGAGCAGTACTTC. Translated, it gives CASSVQGGGHEQYF.

J is TRBJ1-1 and V is TRBV6-5, with TRBD1 matching 8 bases. The V and J ends lost 4 bases and 3 bases, in that order; junction bases with no gene match: 4. Germline CDR1 is MNHEY and CDR2 is SVGAGI. This CDR3 is 14 amino acids long. Here the CDR3 reads CASSSDRADTEAFF. The CDR3 bases are TGTGCCAGCAGTTCGGACAGGGCGGACACTGAAGCTTTCTTT.

This clone was seen only once. The rearrangement joins TRBV28 to TRBJ2-7; D gene uncertain. The CDR3 covers 13 residues. The ends were cut back, 4 bases at V and 3 bases at J, with 10 bases in the middle. From germline, CDR1 is MDHEN and CDR2 SYDVKM. DNA for the CDR3: TGTGCCAGCAGTTATACAGAGGACTACGAGCAGTACTTC. It is translated as CASSYTEDYEQYF.